The entry that follows covers one T cell receptor (beta chain) sequence. This clone's antigen is unknown. Per-base qualities were not stored, and no clone one base away is much larger. Each collaborating institution followed its own protocols to collect whole blood in K2EDTA tubes. For TCRbeta analysis, collaborators shipped samples in one of three forms: frozen whole blood, isolated PBMCs, or DNA extracted from either of those sample types. TCRbeta CDR3 regions were amplified from genomic DNA by means of the immunoSEQ Assay, a bias-controlled multiplex PCR. As for the authors' bioinformatics: The number of nucleated cells in each sample was estimated by amplification of reference gene primers within the assay. To quantify the absolute abundance of each unique TCRbeta CDR3 rearrangement, sequence reads were collapsed and filtered. For each sample, productive Simpson clonality was calculated by taking the square root of Simpson's diversity index across productive rearrangements. This is the immuneACCESS table as TCRdb keeps it, with only in-frame sequences that have V and J called. A part of the clones is gone; compared with another copy, unresolved V genes explain less than half, and the rest is unexplained. D and trimming were read from the DNA, whereas the V and J calls and clone size are those reported in that table. The sample table lists roughly 36,000 clones, roughly 84% of them with a count of one. The ten largest clonotypes hold 13% of the sample.

Compared with germline, V lacks 2 bases and J lacks 10 bases; bases without a gene match: 5. Its CDR3 holds 15 amino acids, cysteine through phenylalanine. Of the read, only the CDR3 DNA is kept; its 45 bases are in frame from base 1. CDR1 and CDR2 are read off the germline V gene as MNHEY and SVGAGI. This entry is derived from a study of blood T cell repertoires in COVID-19 (dated by TCRdb to 2020 to 2021). About the full investigation: The collaborator samples originated in the United States, Italy and Spain and spanned the acute and convalescent phases of COVID-19. The repertoires were released in a freely available public database intended as a resource for research on the immune response to SARS-CoV-2. The samples were drawn from two sources: the first 160 participants of the ongoing ImmuneRACE study, and 1,254 subjects contributed by 6 global collaborators. The material from the prospective study consisted of cDNA or gDNA derived from T cells, B-cell-depleted T cells, or PBMCs. HLA class I and class II types, where available, came from metadata supplied by the sample provider rather than from assay-based typing. A de-identified subject ID, COVID-19 status, age in years and sex were almost always included in the sample metadata. Subjects who had been exposed to COVID-19, were actively infected with it, or had recovered from it provided the deeply sampled blood TCRbeta repertoires that made up the dataset.

Overall results and qualifications from the work: The quantity of clinical and demographic metadata differed by source and by participant and was supplied without curation.

The chain is assembled from TRBV6-5 and TRBJ1-6; 10 central bases correspond to TRBD1. The sequence was collected from a human donor in a cohort sampled during active COVID-19. The sample was peripheral blood. The CDR3 protein: CASSYGRTGGSPLHF. The bases are TGTGCCAGCAGTTACGGAAGGACAGGGGGATCACCCCTCCACTTT.